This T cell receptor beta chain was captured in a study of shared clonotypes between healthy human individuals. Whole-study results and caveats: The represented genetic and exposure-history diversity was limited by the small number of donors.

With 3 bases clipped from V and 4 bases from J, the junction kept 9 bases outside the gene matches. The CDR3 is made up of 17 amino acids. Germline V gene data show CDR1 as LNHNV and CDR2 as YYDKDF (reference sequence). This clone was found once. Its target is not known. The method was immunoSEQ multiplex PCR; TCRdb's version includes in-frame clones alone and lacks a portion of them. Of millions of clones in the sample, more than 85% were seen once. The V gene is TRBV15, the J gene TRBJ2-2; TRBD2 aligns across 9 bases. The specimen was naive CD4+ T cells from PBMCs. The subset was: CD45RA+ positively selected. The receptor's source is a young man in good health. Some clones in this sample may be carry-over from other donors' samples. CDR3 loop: CATSRREGKGATGELFF. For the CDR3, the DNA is TGTGCCACCAGCAGGCGGGAGGGGAAGGGGGCCACCGGGGAGCTGTTTTTT. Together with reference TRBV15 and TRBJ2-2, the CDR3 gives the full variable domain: DAMVIQNPRYQVTQFGKPVTLSCSQTLNHNVMYWYQQKSSQAPKLLFHYYDKDFNNEADTPDNFQSRRPNTSFCFLDIRSPGLGDTAMYLCATSRREGKGATGELFFGEGSRLTVL.